Each of the 9 T cell receptor beta chains below was sequenced from the same sample in a study of a mutant IDH1 vaccine in newly diagnosed glioma. Regarding time point: baseline, week 1 (first vaccination visit). Treatment in this sample: pre-vaccination baseline after standard-of-care therapy. Some clones are missing from TCRdb's copy, which holds only in-frame ones; the method was immunoSEQ multiplex PCR. The sample holds 92,000 or so clones; more than 65% are singletons and the top ten take 5.3%. This specimen consisted of PBMCs, obtained from a glioma patient treated with radiotherapy, temozolomide or both. The receptors derive from a middle-aged man with glioma. Some clones in this sample may be carry-over from other donors' samples.

This clone was observed once. The identical CDR3 is also encoded by other nucleotide sequences in the sample. This chain's CDR3 is CAWSPAGVLGQPQHF. The CDR3 DNA follows: TGTGCCTGGAGTCCCGCAGGGGTATTGGGGCAGCCCCAGCATTTT. V is TRBV30 and J is TRBJ1-5; possibly TRBD1 for D (6 bases). Germline V gene sequence: CDR1 GTSNPN, CDR2 SVGIG (reference sequence). CDR3 size: 15 residues. Trimming stripped 2 bases from V and 7 bases from J, with 18 bases between.

This clone was detected only once. The rearrangement uses TRBV6-6 and TRBJ1-2; no clear D. The germline gives CDR1 MNHNY, CDR2 SVGAGI (reference sequence). V lost 6 bases to trimming and J lost 2 bases, with 7 bases between them. CDR3 length: 12 amino acids. DNA of the CDR3: TGTGCCAGCAGGGACCAAAACTATGGCTACACCTTC. Its translation is CASRDQNYGYTF.

The chain links TRBV5-1 to TRBJ2-7, with a possible D match to TRBD1 (6 bases). This CDR3 contains 16 residues. CDR1 SGHRS and CDR2 YFSETQ come from the germline V gene. V was cut by 0 bases and J by 4 bases, with 17 bases left in between. The CDR3 nucleotides read TGCGCCAGCAGCTTGGCCGGTAAAGGGACAAGTTACGAGCAGTACTTC. Its translation: CASSLAGKGTSYEQYF.

The V gene is TRBV6-1, the J gene TRBJ2-7, with 7 bases identical to TRBD2. The length of the CDR3 is 15 residues. The V and J ends lost 6 bases and 3 bases, in that order; junction bases with no gene match: 11. Germline V gene lookup returns CDR1 MNHNS and CDR2 SASEGT. The CDR3 DNA reads TGTGCCAGCAGAATAGGTCGCGGGGGACTCTACGAGCAGTACTTC. Amino acid sequence: CASRIGRGGLYEQYF.

As concerns this clone: Mismatch with germline at one junction end may stem from a read error. The V call is TRBV10-2, the J call TRBJ2-7, with no clear D. This CDR3 has 14 residues. CDR1 is WSHSY, CDR2 SAAADI, per germline. The CDR3 spells CASSESTTSDEQYF. The CDR3 DNA is TGCGCCAGCAGTGAGTCGACCACCTCCGACGAGCAGTACTTC.

The J gene is TRBJ1-6, the V gene TRBV10-3; weak D call: TRBD1 (5 bases). Looked up from germline, CDR1 is ENHRY and CDR2 is SYGVKD. The CDR3 has 14 amino acids. The V end was cut by 6 bases, the J end by 5 bases, with 11 bases between. CDR3 region: CAIRERQNNSPLHF. The CDR3 DNA follows: TGTGCCATCAGAGAAAGACAGAATAATTCACCCCTCCACTTT.

The rearrangement joins TRBV10-1 to TRBJ2-5; no definite D call. Trimming removed 10 bases at V and 4 bases at J, with 10 bases between. From germline, CDR1 is WNHNN and CDR2 SYGVQD (reference sequence). CDR3 length: 11 amino acids. Here the CDR3 reads CATAEGETQYF. The CDR3 DNA follows: TGCGCCACCGCGGAAGGAGAGACCCAGTACTTC.

This clone was picked up a small number of times. V and J are TRBV2 and TRBJ1-6, with D possibly being TRBD1 (5 bases). Trimming removed 4 bases at V and 5 bases at J, with 9 bases between. Per germline, CDR1 SNHLY and CDR2 FYNNEI. The CDR3 spans 14 residues. The CDR3 DNA reads as TGTGCCAGCAGTGTCAGGGAGGATAATTCACCCCTCCACTTT. Translation: CASSVREDNSPLHF. Full variable domain (missing parts from reference TRBV2 and TRBJ1-6): EPEVTQTPSHQVTQMGQEVILRCVPISNHLYFYWYRQILGQKVEFLVSFYNNEISEKSEIFDDQFSVERPDGSNFTLKIRSTKLEDSAMYFCASSVREDNSPLHFGNGTRLTVT.

V and J are TRBV14 and TRBJ1-3; D is perhaps TRBD1 (5 bases). V was trimmed by 0 bases and J by 2 bases, leaving 11 bases between them. Germline CDR1 SGHDN, CDR2 FVKESK. CDR3 length: 16 amino acids. The CDR3: CASSQDGHPAGNTIYF. The CDR3 nucleotides read TGTGCCAGCAGCCAAGACGGACACCCTGCTGGAAACACCATATATTTT.